These T cell receptor beta chains were read from a single sample in a study of T cell responses to AZD1222 COVID-19 vaccine. TCRdb's copy holds only in-frame clones and misses some; the assay was immunoSEQ multiplex PCR. The data hold about 200,000 clones, with 93% observed a single time. The input for sequencing was peripheral blood, taken on day 0 of MenACWY control vaccination. All receptors come from an adult in good health. The CDR3 runs from the conserved cysteine through the conserved F or W. D genes are given only for firm matches. Rows may omit the clone size; those that give it use once, few, many or a size class.

TRBJ2-1	TRBV30	-	-	TGTGCCTGGAGTGTACTAAGGAATGAGCAGTTCTTC	CAWSVLRNEQFF
TRBJ1-2	TRBV19	-	-	TGTGCCAGTTTATACGCCGCGGGAGTTATAGGTGGCTACACCTTC	CASLYAAGVIGGYTF
TRBJ1-4	TRBV5-1	-	-	TGCGCCAGCGGAATCGACAGGAGTAATGAAAAACTGTTTTTT	CASGIDRSNEKLFF
TRBJ1-1	TRBV7-9	-	-	TGTGCCAGCAGCTTAGACTGGGGTAACACCGAAGCTTTCTTT	CASSLDWGNTEAFF
TRBJ2-3	TRBV19	TRBD1	-	TGTGCCAGTAGGCCCGGGGCAGGGGGCGCGACAGATACGCAGTATTTT	CASRPGAGGATDTQYF
TRBJ1-1	TRBV7-9	-	-	TGTGCCAGCAGCCTACTGATTTTGAACACTGAAGCTTTCTTT	CASSLLILNTEAFF
TRBJ1-6	TRBV4-1	-	-	TGCGCCAGCAGCCAAGAATGGTATAATTCACCCCTCCACTTT	CASSQEWYNSPLHF
TRBJ1-2	TRBV27	-	-	TGTGCCAGCAGTCCCGGGGACCTAAACTATGGCTACACCTTC	CASSPGDLNYGYTF
TRBJ1-1	TRBV24-1	-	-	TGTGCCACCAGTGATGGGACTGAAGCTTTCTTT	CATSDGTEAFF
TRBJ1-6	TRBV30	-	-	TGTGCCTGGGGGGGAGGTGGACACCATAATTCACCCCTCCACTTT	CAWGGGGHHNSPLHF
TRBJ1-1	TRBV7-9	-	-	TGTGCCAGCAGCTTAGCCCTAGGGGGAGGCACTGAAGCTTTCTTT	CASSLALGGGTEAFF
TRBJ2-7	TRBV27	-	-	TGTGCCAGCAGAGGGGTCGAGCAGTACTTC	CASRGVEQYF
TRBJ2-3	TRBV30	TRBD1	-	TGTGCCTGGAGTCGGACAGGGGGGAGAGATACGCAGTATTTT	CAWSRTGGRDTQYF
TRBJ1-5	TRBV5-5	-	-	TGTGCCAGCAGCGCCTACAATCAGCCCCAGCATTTT	CASSAYNQPQHF
TRBJ2-5	TRBV19	TRBD2	-	TGTGCCAGTAGTAATCGCGGGGGACGAGAGACCCAGTACTTC	CASSNRGGRETQYF
TRBJ1-5	TRBV11-2	TRBD1	-	TGTGCCAGCAGCTTTTCTTCCGCCGGGACAGGGCATCAGCCCCAGCATTTT	CASSFSSAGTGHQPQHF
TRBJ2-3	TRBV5-8	-	-	TGTGCCAGCAGCTTGGGCCAGGGCCCAGATACGCAGTATTTT	CASSLGQGPDTQYF
TRBJ1-6	TRBV6-5	-	-	TGTGCCAGCACCGAGTACAGCCTTAATTCACCCCTCCACTTT	CASTEYSLNSPLHF
TRBJ1-1	TRBV6-6	TRBD1	-	TGTGCCAGCAGGGGACAGTTGAACACTGAAGCTTTCTTT	CASRGQLNTEAFF
TRBJ1-4	TRBV6-5	-	once	TGTGCCAGCAGCCTAGGACGTAGCCTTAGGGAAAAACTGTTTTTT	CASSLGRSLREKLFF
TRBJ1-2	TRBV7-9	-	-	TGTGCCAGCAGCCCCGACAGGAGTTATGGCTACACCTTC	CASSPDRSYGYTF
TRBJ2-4	TRBV30	TRBD1	-	TGTGCCTGGGAACAACAGGGGAACATTCAGTACTTC	CAWEQQGNIQYF
TRBJ2-1	TRBV6-5	TRBD2	-	TGTGCCAGTTCCGGGACTAGTCAGTACAATGAGCAGTTCTTC	CASSGTSQYNEQFF
TRBJ1-1	TRBV4-3	-	-	TGCGCCAGCAGCCAAGTAGCAGGGGCTGGGAGTCCGGTCGCTTTCTTT	CASSQVAGAGSPVAFF
TRBJ1-2	TRBV5-4	TRBD1	-	TGTGCCAGCAGCTTCTGGACAGGTCGTAATGGCTACACCTTC	CASSFWTGRNGYTF
TRBJ1-5	TRBV28	-	-	TGTGCCAGCAGTAACCGGGAGGCCCAGCATTTT	CASSNREAQHF
TRBJ1-2	TRBV4-3	-	-	TGCGCCAGCAGCCAAGAGGGGCCAGGGAGAGGCTACACCTTC	CASSQEGPGRGYTF
TRBJ2-1	TRBV5-1	TRBD1	-	TGCGCCAGCAGTCGGGGACAGGGGGCGAGGAATGAGCAGTTCTTC	CASSRGQGARNEQFF
TRBJ2-7	TRBV7-7	TRBD1	-	TGTGCCAGCAGCTTAGGACAGGGGGCTCCCTACGAGCAGTACTTC	CASSLGQGAPYEQYF
TRBJ2-2	TRBV5-4	-	-	TGTGCCAGCAGCCCTCCCCGTACAGGGACCGGGGAGCTGTTTTTT	CASSPPRTGTGELFF
TRBJ2-5	TRBV6-2/TRBV6-3	-	-	TGTGCCAGCAGTTATGAGAGGACAGTTACAAGGTACCAAGAGACCCAGTACTTC	CASSYERTVTRYQETQYF
TRBJ1-3	TRBV3-1/TRBV3-2	-	-	TGTGCCAGCAGCCAAGCTCTCAGAACCTACTCTGGAAACACCATATATTTT	CASSQALRTYSGNTIYF
TRBJ2-5	TRBV18	-	-	TGTGCCAGCTCACCCACCCTATCCGGGACCCAGTACTTC	CASSPTLSGTQYF
TRBJ1-3	TRBV3-1/TRBV3-2	-	-	TGTGCCAGCAGCCAAGGATTCAAAAGCTCTGGAAACACCATATATTTT	CASSQGFKSSGNTIYF
TRBJ2-1	TRBV5-1	TRBD1	-	TGCGCCAGCAGCTTGAGGGGGACAGGGGACGAGGAAAAGTTCTTC	CASSLRGTGDEEKFF
TRBJ2-3	TRBV28	-	-	TGTGCCAGCAGTTTAGAAACAGATACGCAGTATTTT	CASSLETDTQYF
TRBJ1-1	TRBV30	-	-	TGTGCCTGGAGCGACTATGGGGGGGGCCGGAGAGCTTTCTTT	CAWSDYGGGRRAFF
TRBJ1-5	TRBV30	-	-	TGTGCCTGGAGTGGGGGGGGAAGGCCCCAGCATTTT	CAWSGGGRPQHF
TRBJ2-7	TRBV28	-	-	TGTGCCAGCAGAGGTTCAGGGAATTTTTACGAGCAGTACTTC	CASRGSGNFYEQYF
TRBJ2-3	TRBV18	-	-	TGTGCCAGCTCACCATCGGGGGGCACAGATACGCAGTATTTT	CASSPSGGTDTQYF
TRBJ2-5	TRBV4-2	-	-	TGTGCCAGCAGCCTAGCCCAAGAGACCCAGTACTTC	CASSLAQETQYF
TRBJ2-7	TRBV27	TRBD2	-	TGTGCCAGCAGTTCGACTTCACGGACTAGCGGGGGGAATTACGAGCAGTACTTC	CASSSTSRTSGGNYEQYF
TRBJ2-2	TRBV3-1/TRBV3-2	TRBD1	-	TGTGCCAGCAGCCTCGGGACAGTGACCGGGGAGCTGTTTTTT	CASSLGTVTGELFF
TRBJ2-3	TRBV18	TRBD2	-	TGTGCCAGCTCACCGGGCCGACTAGCGGGGGACACAGATACGCAGTATTTT	CASSPGRLAGDTDTQYF
TRBJ2-7	TRBV10-3	-	-	TGTGCCATCACCCCAGGGAGTTTCTACGAGCAGTACTTC	CAITPGSFYEQYF
TRBJ1-1	TRBV18	-	-	TGTGCCAGCTCACCACCCTCCGGGGCAGCTTTCTTT	CASSPPSGAAFF
TRBJ1-1	TRBV14	-	-	TGTGCCAGCAGCCGCCTCAGGGGCACAGTCACTGAAGCTTTCTTT	CASSRLRGTVTEAFF
TRBJ2-2	TRBV6-5	-	-	TGTGCCAGCAGCCCCGAGGGGACATCCACCGGGGAGCTGTTTTTT	CASSPEGTSTGELFF
TRBJ1-1	TRBV18	TRBD1	once	TGTGCCAGCTCACAGGGACAGCACACTGAAGCTTTCTTT	CASSQGQHTEAFF
TRBJ2-1	TRBV2	-	-	TGTGCCAGCACTTACGACAATGAGCAGTTCTTC	CASTYDNEQFF
TRBJ1-2	TRBV4-1	TRBD1	-	TGCGCCAGCAGCCAAGTCGATTTGTGGACAGGGAACTATGGCTACACCTTC	CASSQVDLWTGNYGYTF
TRBJ2-7	TRBV29-1	TRBD1	-	TGCAGCGTTGGCGAGGGACAGATATACGAGCAGTACTTC	CSVGEGQIYEQYF
TRBJ1-2	TRBV18	-	once	TGTGCCAGCTCACCTAACTCGGTTGGCTACACCTTC	CASSPNSVGYTF
TRBJ1-5	TRBV18	TRBD1	-	TGTGCCAGCTCACAAACCGGGGACAGTTGGAATCAGCCCCAGCATTTT	CASSQTGDSWNQPQHF
TRBJ1-6	TRBV7-8	-	-	TGTGCCAGCAGTGGAACCGCCAGGAGCTCACCCCTCCACTTT	CASSGTARSSPLHF
TRBJ2-2	TRBV19	TRBD2	-	TGTGCCAGTAGCTCTACTAGCGGGTGGAACACCGGGGAGCTGTTTTTT	CASSSTSGWNTGELFF
TRBJ2-1	TRBV2	TRBD2	-	TGTGCCAGCAGTGGGACTAGCGGGGGGAGGAATGAGCAGTTCTTC	CASSGTSGGRNEQFF